The 9 T cell receptor beta chains given below trace back to one sample, sequenced in a study of OX40 agonist ivuxolimab in advanced cancers. To prepare the library, the immunoSEQ multiplex PCR assay was applied. TCRdb took over this immuneACCESS table, retaining in-frame rearrangements with V and J assigned. Such tables are incomplete; in checked studies, under half of the missing clones stem from an unresolved V gene, and the remainder is unexplained. The table for this sample lists 21,000 or so clones; 80% to 90% of them were counted only once. Just over 20% of the sample is taken by the ten largest. This sample comprised CD4+ or CD8+ T cells sorted from blood, obtained in a trial of the OX40 agonist ivuxolimab. All receptors derive from an adult with an advanced solid tumor such as melanoma, head and neck, liver or kidney cancer.

V and J are TRBV28 and TRBJ1-4; D remains unclear. This CDR3 contains 15 residues. The V gene's germline CDR1 is MDHEN and CDR2 SYDVKM. The V and J ends lost 6 bases and 0 bases respectively, with 11 bases between them. The DNA of the CDR3 is TGTGCCAGCAGAACTCACACCCCAACTAATGAAAAACTGTTTTTT. It translates to CASRTHTPTNEKLFF. The whole variable domain, remainder taken from reference TRBV28 and TRBJ1-4, is DVKVTQSSRYLVKRTGEKVFLECVQDMDHENMFWYRQDPGLGLRLIYFSYDVKMKEKGDIPEGYSVSREKKERFSLILESASTNQTSMYLCASRTHTPTNEKLFFGSGTQLSVL.

This clone was picked up a small number of times. The gene calls are TRBV7-3 and TRBJ2-3; D is perhaps TRBD1 or TRBD2 (5 bases each). Germline V lookup: CDR1 SGHTA, CDR2 FQGTGA. The V end was cut by 1 base, the J end by 6 bases, with 14 bases between. The CDR3 sequence is 15 residues long. The CDR3 DNA follows: TGTGCCAGCAGCTTAATCCGGGACGGGGTTGATACGCAGTATTTT. Translated, it gives CASSLIRDGVDTQYF.

J is TRBJ2-2 and V is TRBV28, with D possibly matching TRBD2 (6 bases). This CDR3 region has 16 residues. Germline lookup yields CDR1 MDHEN and CDR2 SYDVKM. Trimming stripped 11 bases from V and 4 bases from J, with 23 bases between. The CDR3 protein is CAAQLGRTTLTGELFF. Written as DNA, the CDR3 is TGTGCCGCGCAACTCGGACGGACTACGCTCACCGGGGAGCTGTTTTTT.

The chain recombines TRBV2 with TRBJ2-7, with D unclear. V was cut by 6 bases and J by 4 bases, with 7 bases left in between. This CDR3 is 11 amino acids long. CDR1 and CDR2 (germline): SNHLY, FYNNEI. CDR3 sequence reads: CASRDGYEQYF. The DNA for the CDR3 is TGTGCCAGCAGGGACGGTTACGAGCAGTACTTC. The variable domain in full, completed from reference TRBV2 and TRBJ2-7, reads EPEVTQTPSHQVTQMGQEVILRCVPISNHLYFYWYRQILGQKVEFLVSFYNNEISEKSEIFDDQFSVERPDGSNFTLKIRSTKLEDSAMYFCASRDGYEQYFGPGTRLTVT.

The sample holds a few counts of this clone. The rearrangement links TRBV4-1 to TRBJ1-5; D gene ambiguous. This CDR3 spans 16 amino acids. The germline CDR1 and CDR2 sequences are MGHRA and YSYEKL. V was cut by 3 bases and J by 4 bases, with 16 bases left in between. Written as DNA, the CDR3 is TGCGCCAGCAGCCAGGTATACAGTGGTTGGAATCAGCCCCAGCATTTT. Amino acids: CASSQVYSGWNQPQHF.

This chain uses TRBV18 with TRBJ2-3, with 7 bases matching TRBD1. This CDR3 comprises 14 residues. V shed 3 bases, J shed 4 bases, and the junction held 4 bases outside the gene matches. CDR1 KGHSH and CDR2 LQKENI come from the germline V gene. CDR3 DNA sequence: TGTGCCAGCTCACCGAGACAGGGCGCAGATACGCAGTATTTT. Protein product: CASSPRQGADTQYF.

V is TRBV30 and J is TRBJ2-7; the D is unclear. CDR3 size: 17 residues. From germline, CDR1 is GTSNPN and CDR2 SVGIG (reference sequence). With 1 base removed from V and 3 bases from J, the gap between germline ends came to 22 bases. Here the CDR3 DNA reads TGTGCCTGGAGTGCCCCCCTAGGGCTTCCTAATTTCTACGAGCAGTACTTC. Its translation: CAWSAPLGLPNFYEQYF.

CDR3 in amino acids: CASRFTGARYSNQPQHF. The CDR3 nucleotides are TGTGCCAGCAGATTCACAGGGGCCCGATATAGCAATCAGCCCCAGCATTTT. V usage is TRBV7-8 and J usage is TRBJ1-5; 7 nucleotides agree with TRBD1. V was clipped by 6 bases and J by 0 bases; unmatched bases: 11. The CDR3 contains 17 residues. Germline CDR1 reads SGHVS; CDR2 reads FQNEAQ.

The V gene is TRBV19, the J gene TRBJ2-7, with TRBD1 identical over 8 bases. Germline V gives CDR1 LNHDA, CDR2 SQIVND (reference sequence). This CDR3 has 15 amino acids. Trimming at V came to 5 bases and at J to 1 base, leaving 7 bases not matched to a gene. CDR3 protein: CASSLVGTGSYEQYF. In DNA form, the CDR3 reads TGTGCCAGTAGTTTGGTCGGGACAGGATCCTACGAGCAGTACTTC. Based on the CDR3 plus reference TRBV19 and TRBJ2-7, the full variable domain is DGGITQSPKYLFRKEGQNVTLSCEQNLNHDAMYWYRQDPGQGLRLIYYSQIVNDFQKGDIAEGYSVSREKKESFPLTVTSAQKNPTAFYLCASSLVGTGSYEQYFGPGTRLTVT.